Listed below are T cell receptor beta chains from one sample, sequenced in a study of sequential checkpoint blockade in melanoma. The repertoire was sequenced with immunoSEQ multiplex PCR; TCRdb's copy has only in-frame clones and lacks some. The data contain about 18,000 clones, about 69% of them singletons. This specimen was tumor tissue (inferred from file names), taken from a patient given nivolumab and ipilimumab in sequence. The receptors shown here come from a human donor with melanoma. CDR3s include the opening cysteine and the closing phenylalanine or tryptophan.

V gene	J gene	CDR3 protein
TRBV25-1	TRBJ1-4	CASSVWGSNYEKLFF
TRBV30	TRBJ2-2	CAWSSLRAGELFF
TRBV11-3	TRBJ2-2	CASSFTQGTGELFF
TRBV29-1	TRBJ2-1	CSVEDGTAYNEQFF
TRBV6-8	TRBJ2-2	CAIRRGTGELFF
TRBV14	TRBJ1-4	CASSQKGWTVTNEKLFF
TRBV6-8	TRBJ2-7	CASSWDTYEQYF
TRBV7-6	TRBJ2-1	CASSFTRSGNEQFF
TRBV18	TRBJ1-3	CASSSQDSGNTIYF
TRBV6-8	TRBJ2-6	CASRSSSGANVLTF
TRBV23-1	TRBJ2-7	CASSLASESYEQYF
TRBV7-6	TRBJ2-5	CASSLALGVVETQYF
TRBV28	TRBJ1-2	CASSLYEGRANYGYTF
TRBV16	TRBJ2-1	CASSLAGEGQFF
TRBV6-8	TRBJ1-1	CASSRGLQGEAFF
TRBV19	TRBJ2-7	CASTRTSGGSYEQYF
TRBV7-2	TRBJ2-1	CASSSTSGLSYNEQFF
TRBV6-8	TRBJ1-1	CAISGAQEGGEAFF
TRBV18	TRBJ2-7	CASSPTPVGSEQYF
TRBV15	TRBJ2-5	CATSSGDTGKETQYF
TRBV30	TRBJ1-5	CAWSVGNGNQPQHF
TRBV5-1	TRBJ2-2	CASSPRADSGTGELFF
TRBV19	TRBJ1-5	CASNSEPEVQPQHF
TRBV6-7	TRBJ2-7	CASSYSSVGGREVYEQYF
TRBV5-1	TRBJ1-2	CASSSTQGGYGYTF
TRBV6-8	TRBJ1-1	CASSAPGTVNTEAFF
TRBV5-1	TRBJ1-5	CASSLAEGNQPQHF
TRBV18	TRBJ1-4	CASSPLGQVREKLFF
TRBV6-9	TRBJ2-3	CASSSRGWGGTDTQYF
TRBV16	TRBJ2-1	CASGLVPGSYNEQLF
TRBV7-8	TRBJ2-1	CARSCSGVGYNEQFF
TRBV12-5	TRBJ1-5	CASGLRPGNQPQHF
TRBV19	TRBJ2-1	CASSQGQAGLAGAYNEQFF
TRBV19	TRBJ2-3	CASQGLRRRGGTDTQYF
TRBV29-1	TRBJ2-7	CSGRTGSYEQYF
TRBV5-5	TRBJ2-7	CASSLTTGALYEQYF
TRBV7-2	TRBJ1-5	CASSDWSVSGNQPQHF
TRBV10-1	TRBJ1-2	CAMADGYGYTF
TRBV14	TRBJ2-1	CASSHYYNEQFF
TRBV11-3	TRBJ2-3	CASSLSGGSTDTQYF
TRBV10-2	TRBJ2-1	CASSESRERRGEREQFF
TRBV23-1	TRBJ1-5	CASSVAWREWGSYQPQHF
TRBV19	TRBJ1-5	CASIQGAGGQPQHF
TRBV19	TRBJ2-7	CASSIPGRGAYEQYF
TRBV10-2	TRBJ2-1	CASSPQGGRGSEFF
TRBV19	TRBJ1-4	CASRPANWGEKLFF
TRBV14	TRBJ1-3	CASSHLRALPGGNTIYF
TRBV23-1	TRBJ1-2	CASRLFRDRECYGYTF
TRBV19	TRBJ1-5	CASSILGGRDSNQPQHF
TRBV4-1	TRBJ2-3	CASSQEGRGQGTQYF
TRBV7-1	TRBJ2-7	CASSLSRESEQYF
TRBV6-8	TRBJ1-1	CASTGTGNTEAFF
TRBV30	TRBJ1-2	CACPLTSTEALYGYTF
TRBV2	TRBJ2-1	CASSAGLGSYNEQFF
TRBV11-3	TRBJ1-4	CASRQSGFGEKLFF
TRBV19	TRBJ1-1	CASSTQDRGLSNTEAFF
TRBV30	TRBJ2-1	CAWTGANSYNEQFF